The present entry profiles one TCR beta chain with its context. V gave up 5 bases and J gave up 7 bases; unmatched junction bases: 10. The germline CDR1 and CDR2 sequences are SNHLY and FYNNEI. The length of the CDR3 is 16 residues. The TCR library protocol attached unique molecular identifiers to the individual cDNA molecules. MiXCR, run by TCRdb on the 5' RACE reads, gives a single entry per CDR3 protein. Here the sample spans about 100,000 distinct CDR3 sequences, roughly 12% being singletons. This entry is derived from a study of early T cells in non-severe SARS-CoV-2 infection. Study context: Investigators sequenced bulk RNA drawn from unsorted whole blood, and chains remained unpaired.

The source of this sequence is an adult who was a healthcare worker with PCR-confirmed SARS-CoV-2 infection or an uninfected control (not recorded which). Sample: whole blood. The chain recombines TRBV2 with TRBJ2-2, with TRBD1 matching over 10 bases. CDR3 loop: CASSPFGQGGIGELFF. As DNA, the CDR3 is TGTGCCAGCAGTCCCTTTGGACAGGGGGGGATCGGGGAGCTGTTTTTT. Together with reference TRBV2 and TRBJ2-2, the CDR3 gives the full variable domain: EPEVTQTPSHQVTQMGQEVILRCVPISNHLYFYWYRQILGQKVEFLVSFYNNEISEKSEIFDDQFSVERPDGSNFTLKIRSTKLEDSAMYFCASSPFGQGGIGELFFGEGSRLTVL.